The clone carrying this T cell receptor beta chain has just one count. The source of the sample is a study of blood T cell repertoires in COVID-19. Original processing notes: Reference gene primer amplification gave nucleated cell count estimates. Repertoires were generated with immunoSEQ multiplex PCR, while TCRdb's copy carries only in-frame clones and drops some. That table supplies the V and J calls and clone size; D and trimming were determined from the DNA. This table has more than 200,000 clones, about four fifths appearing once. Participants were aged about 18 to 100 years from about two dozen US areas. Germline V gene data show CDR1 as SGHDT and CDR2 as YYEEEE. V dropped 0 bases and J dropped 7 bases, with 10 bases sitting between them. The CDR3 has 13 residues.

The rearrangement uses TRBV5-6 and TRBJ2-5; possible D gene TRBD2, 5 bases. Source material: PBMCs or T cells enriched from blood (not recorded which). The source of this sequence is a man aged 55 to 70 who had recovered from COVID-19. The CDR3 spells CASSLGLAGTQYF. CDR3 sequence (DNA): TGTGCCAGCAGCTTGGGGCTAGCTGGGACCCAGTACTTC. Full variable domain (missing parts from reference TRBV5-6 and TRBJ2-5): DAGVTQSPTHLIKTRGQQVTLRCSPKSGHDTVSWYQQALGQGPQFIFQYYEEEERQRGNFPDRFSGHQFPNYSSELNVNALLLGDSALYLCASSLGLAGTQYFGPGTRLLVL.